This T cell receptor (beta chain) was recovered during a study of tumor-infiltrating lymphocytes in primary liver carcinoma. Findings and caveats of the study: Tumors had a top-250-clone fraction that was significantly higher than blood (p = 0.039).

Unsorted whole blood yielded the blood RNA, and germline DNA was also extracted. The template, 500 ng total RNA, yielded TCR beta cDNA made with a constant-region primer. Slightly modified ARM-PCR, run as three nested multiplex PCR rounds, produced the TCR beta libraries. Two initial PCR rounds of about 10 cycles each paired TRBV1-TRBV30 forward primers with a C-beta reverse primer. TCRdb ran MiXCR on the multiplex PCR reads and lists one entry per CDR3 protein. Counted here are about 330,000 distinct CDR3 sequences, about two thirds occurring once; the ten biggest clones make up about 6.5%. Worth noting for this clonotype: Its specificity is not known.

The CDR3 extends over 13 amino acids. Germline CDR1 reads MNHEY; CDR2 reads SVGAGI. V lost 5 bases and J lost 8, with 16 bases in between. V usage is TRBV6-5 and J usage is TRBJ2-7; a weak D match, TRBD1 (5 bases). This sequence originates from a man aged 35 to 55 with primary liver carcinoma and hepatitis B virus infection. Sequenced material: peripheral blood. The DNA for the CDR3 is TGTGCCAGCAGTGTTCCACATGGGGCAAAGCAGTACTTC. This sequence encodes CASSVPHGAKQYF.